The 9 T cell receptor beta chains in this list originate from one sample, sequenced in a study of tumor-infiltrating lymphocytes in primary liver carcinoma. The template, roughly 0.45 ug total RNA, yielded TCR beta cDNA made with a constant-region primer. Employing slightly modified ARM-PCR, three nested multiplex PCR rounds were run, and these gave rise to the TCR beta libraries. Investigators reported that the first two PCR rounds, at 10 cycles each, used TRBV1-TRBV30 forward primers with a C-beta reverse primer. TCRdb redid the calling of the multiplex PCR reads with MiXCR, one entry per CDR3 protein. Altogether nearly 200,000 distinct CDR3 sequences are present, roughly 61% being singletons, with the ten largest covering roughly 7%. Germline DNA was also extracted, with blood RNA taken from unsorted whole blood. The sample consisted of peripheral blood. These TCRs come from a woman aged 55-70 years with primary liver carcinoma and hepatitis B virus infection.

With regard to this clonotype: A junction end diverges from the germline sequence, so it may reflect a read error. The chain recombines TRBV11-2 with TRBJ2-7, with D tentatively TRBD1 (5 bases). The CDR3 has 15 residues. The germline V gene encodes CDR1 SGHAT and CDR2 FQNNGV. The CDR3 is CASNSQGTISYEQYF. CDR3 nucleotides: TGTGCCAGCAACTCCCAGGGTACCATCTCCTACGAACAGTACTTC.

The V gene is TRBV11-1, the J gene TRBJ2-4; D possibly corresponds to TRBD1 (5 bases). V lost 10 bases, J lost 3 bases, and 16 bases lay in between. Germline CDR1 reads SGHAT; CDR2 reads FQDESV (reference sequence). The CDR3 has 14 residues. The CDR3 region has the DNA TGTGCCAACCCCCAGGGTTTAGTCAAAAACATTCAGTACTTC. Translation gives CANPQGLVKNIQYF.

This clonotype was seen repeatedly, ten times or more. The J gene is TRBJ1-2, the V gene TRBV4-1, with 8 nucleotides matching TRBD1. CDR1 and CDR2 (germline): MGHRA, YSYEKL. The ends lost 6 bases at V and 7 bases at J; junction bases unmatched: 7. The CDR3 has 13 residues. The CDR3 nucleotides are TGCGCCAGCAGTCCCGACAGGGGATTTGGCTACACCTTC. This gives the protein CASSPDRGFGYTF.

As to this clonotype: This may stem from a read error, because a much larger clone lies one nucleotide away. This rearrangement joins TRBV5-4 to TRBJ2-1, with a weak D call TRBD1 (6 bases). V gave up 10 bases and J gave up 9 bases, with 14 bases separating them. Germline loops: CDR1 SGHNT, CDR2 YYREEE (reference sequence). CDR3 length equals 11 residues. CDR3 bases: TGTGCCGTGTACTTGGGGGCTGAGCAGTTCTTC. Amino acid sequence: CAVYLGAEQFF.

A word on this clonotype: The conserved closing phenylalanine or tryptophan is absent in this CDR3, likely reflecting a read error. J is TRBJ2-3 and V is TRBV29-1; D possibly matches TRBD1 or TRBD2 (5 bases each). Germline CDR1 and CDR2: SQVTM and ANQGSEA. CDR3 length: 16 amino acids. The CDR3: CGVDGQGSPSTDMQYI. The CDR3 coding sequence is TGCGGCGTTGACGGGCAGGGTTCGCCTAGCACAGATATGCAGTATATT.

Of note for this clonotype: The germline gene is not matched at one end of the junction; a read error may be the cause. The chain combines TRBV11-2 with TRBJ2-1; D call uncertain. CDR3 length equals 14 residues. Germline V gene lookup returns CDR1 SGHAT and CDR2 FQNNGV. The CDR3, as DNA: TGTGCCAGCAGTTCCATAGTTTCCCTCAATGCGCAGTTCTTC. Protein: CASSSIVSLNAQFF.

This clonotype qualifies as medium-sized. The chain couples TRBV11-3 to TRBJ2-7; D not certain. Per the germline V gene, CDR1 is SGHNT and CDR2 is YENEEA. There are 14 residues in the CDR3. The ends were cut back, 2 bases at V and 3 bases at J, with 11 bases in the middle. The CDR3 bases are TGTGCCAGCAGCTTAACGGTGGGCCGCTACGAGCAGTACTTC. Protein product: CASSLTVGRYEQYF.

Note on this clonotype: Sequence at one end of the junction differs from germline and may be a read error. V and J are TRBV18 and TRBJ2-2; TRBD1 or TRBD2 may be the D gene (5 bases each). CDR1 is KGHSH, CDR2 LQKENI, per germline. The CDR3 consists of 16 residues. The CDR3 DNA reads TGTGCCAGCTCACCACCGGCAGGGCCGAACACCGGGGAGCTGCTTTTT. Translating it yields CASSPPAGPNTGELLF.

This clonotype was detected many times. The V call is TRBV4-2, the J call TRBJ1-4, with 11 bases identical to TRBD1. In germline, CDR1 is LGHNA, CDR2 YNFKEQ. The V and J ends lost 1 base and 7 bases, in that order; junction bases with no gene match: 5. The CDR3 has 16 residues. The CDR3 sequence: CASSQARGQGVEKLFF. CDR3 DNA: TGTGCCAGCAGCCAAGCTCGGGGACAGGGGGTTGAAAAACTGTTTTTT.